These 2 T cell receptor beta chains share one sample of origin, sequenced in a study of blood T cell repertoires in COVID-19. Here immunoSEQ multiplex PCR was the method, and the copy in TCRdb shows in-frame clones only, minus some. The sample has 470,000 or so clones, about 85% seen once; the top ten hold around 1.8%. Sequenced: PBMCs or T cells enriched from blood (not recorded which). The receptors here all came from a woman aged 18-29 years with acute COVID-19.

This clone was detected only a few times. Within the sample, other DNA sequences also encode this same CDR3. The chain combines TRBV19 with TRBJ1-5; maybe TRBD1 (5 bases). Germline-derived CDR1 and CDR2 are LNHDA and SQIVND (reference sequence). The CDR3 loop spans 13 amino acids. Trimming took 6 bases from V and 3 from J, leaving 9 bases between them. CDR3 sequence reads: CASRRQTNQPQHF. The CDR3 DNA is TGTGCCAGTAGGAGACAGACCAATCAGCCCCAGCATTTT.

CDR3 in amino acids: CASSPYSGGEYNEQFF. The CDR3 region has the DNA TGTGCCAGCAGCCCGTATAGCGGGGGGGAATACAATGAGCAGTTCTTC. The chain carries TRBV3-1 (or the pseudogene TRBV3-2) and TRBJ2-1, with TRBD2 identical over 11 bases. The J segment lost 4 bases and the V segment lost 4 bases, leaving 6 bases of the junction unmatched. Germline V gives CDR1 LGHDT, CDR2 YNNKEL (reference sequence). The CDR3 spans 16 residues.